A selection of T cell receptor beta chains follows, all from one sample in a study of shared clonotypes between healthy human individuals. Repertoires were generated with immunoSEQ multiplex PCR, while TCRdb's copy carries only in-frame clones and drops some. This table holds approximately 95,000 clones, less than 80% found once. The sample was memory CD8+ T cells sorted from blood. These receptors were taken from a man aged 30 to 45 in good health. CDR3s include the opening cysteine and the closing phenylalanine or tryptophan. Fields, in order: D gene, V gene, clone size, J gene, CDR3 protein, CDR3 DNA. D genes are given only for firm matches. Clone size is shown for a subset of rows, as once, few, many or a class of expanded clone.

-,TRBV4-1,-,TRBJ2-7,CASSQETDYYEQYF,TGCGCCAGCAGCCAGGAGACAGATTACTACGAGCAGTACTTC
-,TRBV10-3,many,TRBJ2-7,CAITDSWAYEQYF,TGTGCCATCACCGACTCCTGGGCGTACGAGCAGTACTTC
-,TRBV19,few,TRBJ2-7,CASSIRGDEQYF,TGTGCCAGTAGTATAAGGGGGGATGAGCAGTACTTC
-,TRBV20-1,-,TRBJ2-7,CSPTENYEQYF,TGCAGTCCTACTGAAAACTACGAGCAGTACTTC
-,TRBV6-5,-,TRBJ2-3,CASSYFLEGTQYF,TGTGCCAGCAGTTACTTCCTGGAGGGGACGCAGTATTTT
TRBD2,TRBV6-4,many,TRBJ2-3,CASSENSGNADTQYF,TGTGCCAGCAGTGAGAATAGCGGGAACGCAGATACGCAGTATTTT
TRBD1,TRBV28,-,TRBJ1-1,CASSPTGLNTEAFF,TGTGCCAGCAGCCCGACAGGGCTTAACACTGAAGCTTTCTTT
-,TRBV29-1,-,TRBJ2-3,CSVDTDTQYF,TGCAGCGTTGACACAGATACGCAGTATTTT
-,TRBV27,large,TRBJ1-5,CASSLLFGSRQPQHF,TGTGCCAGCAGTTTATTATTCGGGTCTCGACAGCCCCAGCATTTT
-,TRBV7-8,-,TRBJ2-2,CASSLGVDALFF,TGTGCCAGCAGCTTAGGTGTGGACGCGCTGTTTTTT
-,TRBV28,-,TRBJ2-3,CASRIRGGQAADTQYF,TGTGCCAGCAGGATAAGGGGGGGACAGGCGGCAGATACGCAGTATTTT
-,TRBV2,-,TRBJ1-1,CASRAGQSGTEAFF,TGTGCCAGCAGGGCGGGACAAAGTGGAACTGAAGCTTTCTTT
-,TRBV4-3,-,TRBJ1-2,CASSQDRISYGYTF,TGCGCCAGCAGCCAAGATCGGATAAGCTATGGCTACACCTTC
-,TRBV28,-,TRBJ2-1,CASSSPSYEQFF,TGTGCCAGCAGTTCCCCGAGCTATGAGCAGTTCTTC
TRBD1,TRBV19,-,TRBJ1-6,CASSVGDSVSPLHF,TGTGCCAGTAGTGTGGGGGACAGCGTATCACCCCTCCACTTT
TRBD2,TRBV4-3,-,TRBJ2-3,CASSQDGGIAGAPDTQYF,TGCGCCAGCAGCCAAGATGGGGGAATAGCGGGAGCACCAGATACGCAGTATTTT
TRBD2,TRBV7-6,-,TRBJ2-2,CASSLGSGAYPNTGELFF,TGTGCCAGCAGCTTGGGTAGCGGGGCCTACCCCAACACCGGGGAGCTGTTTTTT